Given below is one T cell receptor (beta chain) in context. In the original processing: Estimation of nucleated cell counts relied on the amplification of reference gene primers. The assay was immunoSEQ multiplex PCR, and TCRdb's table has in-frame clones only and misses some. The D gene and trimming were derived from the DNA, and the V and J assignments and clone size from that table. The sample lists tens of thousands of clones, more than 65% occurring once. The sample originates from a study of blood T cell repertoires in COVID-19. This CDR3 has 16 residues. This clonotype was sampled from a woman in her 70s with acute or convalescent COVID-19. The genes are TRBV12-1 and TRBJ1-5. TRBV12-1 is shown as a pseudogene. The material sequenced was peripheral blood. CDR3 nucleotides: TGTGCCAGCGCCCTTGGGGGGATCCCCCCCAATCAGCCCCAGCATTTT. Its translation: CASALGGIPPNQPQHF.